Shown below are 27 T cell receptor delta chains from a single sample sequenced in a study of gamma-delta T cells after stem cell transplantation. TCRdb used CATT to re-call clones from the RT-PCR reads. The table has thousands of delta-chain clones, around 2.7% seen once. The specimen sequenced was gamma-delta T cells. All receptors derive from a human donor. It is not recorded whose cells these are; they may come from a transplant donor.

A note on this clone: A read error likely explains this, since a far larger clone differs by one base. In the same sample, other DNA sequences code for this CDR3. Written as DNA, the CDR3 is TGTGCCTGTGACACCGTGGGATTGGGGGCAACCACTTATCCCACACCGACCGATAAACTCATCTTT. Its protein product is CACDTVGLGATTYPTPTDKLIF. The chain has TRDV2 and TRDJ1, with D perhaps matching TRDD3 (6 bases). CDR3 length equals 22 residues. Trimming took 0 bases from V and 2 from J, leaving 33 bases between them. CDR1 is GEAIGNYY, CDR2 EKD, per germline.

With regard to this clone: A far more abundant clone sits one base away, making this likely a read error. The same CDR3 arises from other DNA sequences in this sample as well. The chain employs TRDV2 and TRDJ1; TRDD3 is a possible D gene (6 bases). Germline assignment: CDR1 GEAIGNYY and CDR2 EKD. The CDR3 is made up of 16 amino acids. Trimming took 0 bases from V and 0 from J, leaving 13 bases between them. This chain's CDR3 is CACDTVGGQYTDKLIF. Written as DNA, the CDR3 is TGTGCCTGTGACACCGTCGGGGGACAGTACACCGATAAACTCATCTTT.

In regard to this clone: This likely came from a read error, as a far larger clone is one base away. At the DNA level, this CDR3 is encoded by other sequences in the same sample as well. This chain joins TRDV2 and TRDJ3; 11 nucleotides match TRDD3. Germline V gene sequence: CDR1 GEAIGNYY, CDR2 EKD. CDR3 length equals 20 residues. V was clipped by 0 bases and J by 0 bases; unmatched bases: 6. The CDR3 sequence: CACDTVLGDTLSWDTRQMFF. The DNA for the CDR3 is TGTGCCTGTGACACCGTTCTGGGGGATACCCTCTCCTGGGACACCCGACAGATGTTTTTC.

Sample share makes this clone medium-sized. A far more abundant clone sits one base away, making this likely a read error. Other DNA sequences of this sample code for an identical CDR3. The chain carries TRDV2 and TRDJ1; TRDD3 aligns across 9 bases. The CDR3 is 18 residues long. V lost 0 bases, J lost 4 bases, and 14 bases stayed unmatched. The germline gives CDR1 GEAIGNYY, CDR2 EKD. In DNA form, the CDR3 reads TGTGCCTGTGACACCGTCTCGGGGAGTGGGGGATATATCGATAAACTCATCTTT. Protein product: CACDTVSGSGGYIDKLIF.

On this clone: A far larger clone is one nucleotide away, so this likely arose from a read error. Distinct nucleotide sequences in the sample also encode this CDR3. The CDR3 is CACDTVPSAHTDKLIF. The CDR3 coding sequence is TGCGCCTGTGACACCGTTCCTTCCGCCCACACCGATAAACTCATCTTT. This rearrangement joins TRDV2 to TRDJ1, with D possibly being TRDD2 (6 bases). CDR1 is GEAIGNYY and CDR2 is EKD in the germline V gene. The CDR3 loop spans 16 amino acids.

Comment on this clone: A read error may explain this, as a much larger clone is one base away. Other DNA sequences in the sample encode the same CDR3. The genes are TRDV2 and TRDJ1; 11 positions agree with TRDD3. The germline V gene has CDR1 GEAIGNYY and CDR2 EKD. This CDR3 contains 19 residues. The CDR3 DNA sequence: TGCGCCTGTGACACCTTAGTGGTGGGGGATACGCTTCTGACCGATAAACTCATCTTT. It encodes CACDTLVVGDTLLTDKLIF.

In this sample, this clone turned up a few times. At one boundary the junction diverges from the germline segment, which might be a read error. This rearrangement joins TRDV2 to TRDJ3; 7 nucleotides agree with TRDD3. CDR1 and CDR2 (germline): GEAIGNYY, EKD. The CDR3 is 19 residues long. CDR3 sequence: CACDTVTGEDSWDTRQTFF. Here the CDR3 DNA reads TGTGCCTGTGACACCGTCACTGGGGAAGACTCCTGGGACACCCGACAGACGTTTTTC.

With regard to this clone: A far larger clone differs by one base, so this is likely a read error. V usage is TRDV3 and J usage is TRDJ1; D is possibly TRDD2 (5 bases). The CDR3 has 12 residues. Deletions cut 4 bases from V and 10 bases from J, with 19 bases between. CDR1 is TVYSNPD, CDR2 GDNSRS, per germline (reference sequence). DNA for the CDR3: TGTGCCTCCAGCTTCCGAAGATCTACACTCATCTTT. Protein product: CASSFRRSTLIF.

This clone is medium-sized by share. The V call is TRDV2, the J call TRDJ3; 11 nucleotides agree with TRDD3. CDR1 and CDR2 from the germline V gene are GEAIGNYY and EKD. CDR3 size: 21 residues. The trim removed 1 base at V and 0 bases at J, leaving 10 bases unmatched. CDR3 amino acids: CACDTMGDTHQSSWDTRQMFF. Written as DNA, the CDR3 is TGTGCCTGTGACACAATGGGGGATACGCACCAGAGCTCCTGGGACACCCGACAGATGTTTTTC.

This clone was counted a few times. The likely explanation is a read error, given a far larger clone one base away. The same CDR3 arises from other DNA sequences in this sample as well. The CDR3, as DNA: TGTGCCTGTGACACGATACCCGTGCTGGGGGGTCTACCAGACTCCTGGGACACCCGACAGATGTTTTTC. Encoded protein: CACDTIPVLGGLPDSWDTRQMFF. The rearrangement links TRDV2 to TRDJ3; 7 positions match TRDD3. The V and J ends lost 1 base and 0 bases, in that order; junction bases with no gene match: 20. CDR1 GEAIGNYY and CDR2 EKD come from the germline V gene. This CDR3 contains 23 residues.

The table lists this clone with a few counts. TCRdb's entry gives the protein of a much larger clone, which mismatches this DNA's translation at residue 4, likely from a read error; the protein reported here is translated from the DNA. The chain recombines TRDV2 with TRDJ1, with 13 bases fitting TRDD3. CDR3 length: 18 residues. Germline trimming cut 6 bases from V and 2 bases from J; bases unmatched to any gene: 14. Germline V lookup: CDR1 GEAIGNYY, CDR2 EKD. Here the CDR3 DNA reads TGTGCCTGTAACCCCGTACTGGGGGATACGCGTAGTACCGATAAACTCATCTTT. Its protein is CACNPVLGDTRSTDKLIF.

Judged by abundance, this clone is medium-sized. A far more abundant clone sits one base away, making this likely a read error. Other DNA sequences of this sample code for an identical CDR3. The genes are TRDV2 and TRDJ1, with 12 positions matching TRDD3. Trimming at V came to 3 bases and at J to 0 bases, leaving 10 bases not matched to a gene. This CDR3 spans 18 amino acids. Germline loops: CDR1 GEAIGNYY, CDR2 EKD. The CDR3 sequence is CACDGIRLGDTDTDKLIF. CDR3 DNA: TGTGCCTGTGACGGGATCCGGCTGGGGGATACGGACACCGATAAACTCATCTTT.

This clone is medium-sized. This chain connects TRDV2 to TRDJ1; possibly TRDD3 for D (6 bases). The CDR3 totals 17 residues. Germline assignment: CDR1 GEAIGNYY and CDR2 EKD. V lost 3 bases and J 3 bases, leaving 22 bases between the germline ends. CDR3 sequence reads: CACDPLGTPTPPDKLIF. The CDR3 DNA reads as TGTGCCTGTGACCCGCTGGGGACCCCAACCCCTCCCGATAAACTCATCTTT.

This clone was seen a handful of times. It is likely a read error: a sequence one base away is far more abundant. At the DNA level, this CDR3 is encoded by other sequences in the same sample as well. The chain uses TRDV2 and TRDJ1; TRDD3 matches 12 bases. V was pared by 3 bases and J by 0 bases, with 10 bases of the junction left unmatched. This CDR3 contains 18 residues. Germline loops: CDR1 GEAIGNYY, CDR2 EKD. The CDR3 bases are TGTGCCTGTGACGGGATCCGACTGGGGGATACTGACACCGATAAACTCATCTTT. The encoded protein is CACDGIRLGDTDTDKLIF.

Comment on this clone: TCRdb has a much larger clone's protein, which differs at residue 9 from the translation of this DNA, likely because of a read error; what is shown is the protein translated from the DNA. The chain employs TRDV2 and TRDJ1; 8 positions match TRDD3. The CDR3 length is 17 residues. The V and J ends lost 3 bases and 0 bases, in that order; junction bases with no gene match: 11. In germline, CDR1 is GEAIGNYY, CDR2 EKD. The CDR3 loop is CACDRLLGGPDTDKLIF. The CDR3 DNA follows: TGTGCCTGTGACCGCCTACTGGGGGGGCCTGACACCGATAAACTCATCTTT.

This clone occurred a few times. A far larger clone is one nucleotide away, so this likely arose from a read error. This sample includes further DNA sequences coding for the same CDR3. This chain joins TRDV2 and TRDJ1, with 9 positions matching TRDD3. The CDR3 loop spans 18 amino acids. Germline values: CDR1 GEAIGNYY, CDR2 EKD. CDR3: CACDTVSGSGGYIDKLIF. The CDR3 DNA follows: TGCGCCTGTGACACCGTCTCGGGAAGTGGGGGATATATCGATAAACTCATCTTT.

This clone is medium-sized by share. The gene calls are TRDV2 and TRDJ1; 11 positions match TRDD3. This CDR3 has 18 amino acids. J was trimmed by 1 base and V by 0 bases; bases with no gene match: 9. CDR1 GEAIGNYY and CDR2 EKD come from the germline V gene. This CDR3 reads CACDTLGVLGDITDKLIF. CDR3 coding DNA: TGTGCCTGTGACACCCTCGGGGTACTGGGGGATATCACCGATAAACTCATCTTT.

The chain employs TRDV2 and TRDJ1; TRDD3 agrees at 10 bases. The CDR3 runs to 19 residues. After removal of 1 base from V and 0 bases from J, the junction contained 13 bases not matched to a gene. The germline V gene encodes CDR1 GEAIGNYY and CDR2 EKD. CDR3 sequence (DNA): TGTGCCTGTGACACACTGGGGGATGCCGTTACGACTCACACCGATAAACTCATCTTT. Protein: CACDTLGDAVTTHTDKLIF.

This clone turned up a few times. The chain is built from TRDV2 and TRDJ3; 8 nucleotides agree with TRDD3. The germline V gene encodes CDR1 GEAIGNYY and CDR2 EKD. The CDR3 consists of 19 residues. V shed 3 bases, J shed 0 bases, and the junction held 9 bases outside the gene matches. The CDR3 here is CACDLLGGSSSWDTRQMFF. Here the CDR3 DNA reads TGTGCCTGTGACTTACTGGGGGGTTCAAGCTCCTGGGACACCCGACAGATGTTTTTC.

This clone has a handful of counts. TCRdb's protein for this DNA is that of a much larger clone and differs from the translation at residue 3, likely a read error; the protein shown is the DNA translation. The chain links TRDV2 to TRDJ3; weak D call: TRDD3 (5 bases). Germline lookup yields CDR1 GEAIGNYY and CDR2 EKD. The CDR3 covers 18 residues. The chain's CDR3 is CARDTVRISSWDTRQMFF. The CDR3 nucleotides read TGTGCCCGTGACACCGTGAGGATAAGTTCCTGGGACACCCGACAGATGTTTTTC.

This clone has only a few counts. V gene TRDV2 combines with J gene TRDJ1; 8 bases agree with TRDD3. This CDR3 spans 21 amino acids. Trimming at V came to 0 bases and at J to 0 bases, leaving 20 bases not matched to a gene. The germline CDR1 and CDR2 sequences are GEAIGNYY and EKD. The CDR3 region has the DNA TGTGCCTGTGACACCGTTACGCCTAGTACTGGGGGCCCACTAGACACCGATAAACTCATCTTT. It encodes CACDTVTPSTGGPLDTDKLIF.

This clone has more than one count but fewer than ten. TCRdb shows a much larger clone's protein in place of this DNA's translation, and the two differ at residue 6, likely through a read error; the protein shown is translated from the DNA. The J gene is TRDJ1, the V gene TRDV2; 9 positions agree with TRDD3. V shed 3 bases, J shed 0 bases, and the junction held 16 bases outside the gene matches. This CDR3 spans 19 amino acids. In germline, CDR1 is GEAIGNYY, CDR2 EKD. The CDR3 nucleotides read TGTGCCTGTGACCCAGCCCCCATATTACTGGGGGAAGACACCGATAAACTCATCTTT. This gives the protein CACDPAPILLGEDTDKLIF.

With regard to this clone: This DNA's translation differs at residue 8 from TCRdb's protein, which comes from a much larger clone; a read error is likely, and the protein shown is translated from the DNA. This chain joins TRDV2 and TRDJ1, with 10 bases matching TRDD3. This CDR3 spans 18 amino acids. With 3 bases clipped from V and 0 bases from J, the junction kept 12 bases outside the gene matches. Germline values: CDR1 GEAIGNYY, CDR2 EKD. The CDR3 bases are TGTGCCTGTGACGGGATCCGACCGGGGGATACGGACACCGATAAACTCATCTTT. It yields the protein CACDGIRPGDTDTDKLIF.

At least ten counts were recorded for this clone. Here the CDR3 reads CACDDVGDTYTDKLIF. The CDR3 DNA sequence: TGTGCCTGTGATGACGTGGGGGATACATACACCGATAAACTCATCTTT. The chain has TRDV2 and TRDJ1; 10 bases fit TRDD3. The junction had 7 bases not matched to a gene; V was cut back by 4 bases and J by 0 bases. Per the germline V gene, CDR1 is GEAIGNYY and CDR2 is EKD. This CDR3 has 16 amino acids.

This rearrangement joins TRDV1 to TRDJ4, with TRDD3 identical over 10 bases. The CDR3 spans 27 residues. Unmatched junction bases numbered 43, after V lost 6 bases and J lost 0 bases. From germline, CDR1 is TSWWSYY and CDR2 QGS. For the CDR3, the DNA is TGTGCTCTTGGCCCCGATAACCCCGAATTCCTCCCGATCCCTTTTTTACTGGGGGATTTAGGGCCCAGACCCCTGATCTTT. Encoded protein: CALGPDNPEFLPIPFLLGDLGPRPLIF.

A word on this clone: This DNA's translation differs at residue 10 from TCRdb's protein, which comes from a much larger clone; a read error is likely, and the protein shown is translated from the DNA. This chain joins TRDV2 and TRDJ1; 12 nucleotides match TRDD3. Looked up from germline, CDR1 is GEAIGNYY and CDR2 is EKD. The junction had 15 bases not matched to a gene; V was cut back by 0 bases and J by 2 bases. The CDR3 consists of 20 residues. The chain's CDR3 is CACDTVSFPLGDTRTDKLIF. The CDR3 nucleotides are TGTGCCTGTGACACCGTTTCTTTTCCTCTGGGGGATACGCGTACCGATAAACTCATCTTT.

A note on this clone: A single base is all that separates this from a far larger clone, so a read error is likely. It is unclear where the CDR3 begins or ends on the DNA, so no DNA is shown, and the CDR3 is as TCRdb lists it. The rearrangement joins TRDV2 to TRDJ1; the DNA was not compared with TRDD3, the D call given in the table. The CDR3 totals 22 residues, both ends included. Germline CDR1 reads GEAIGNYY; CDR2 reads EKD. CDR3 sequence reads: CACDTVGLGATTYPTPTDKLIF.